Presented here are 27 T cell receptor beta chains from one specimen sequenced in a study of immune reconstitution after stem cell transplant in scleroderma. TCRdb analysed the RT-PCR reads with MiXCR anew, one entry per CDR3 protein. The repertoire holds about 2,000 distinct CDR3 sequences, with about 16% as singletons. The specimen was obtained before or after autologous hematopoietic stem cell transplantation (not recorded which). These receptors came from a female donor with systemic sclerosis.

The chain employs TRBV24-1 and TRBJ2-5; no definite D call. The CDR3 covers 16 residues. Germline CDR1 reads KGHDR; CDR2 reads SFDVKD. The V and J ends lost 3 bases and 2 bases respectively, with 15 bases between them. The CDR3 is CATSDGVVGEQETQYF. CDR3 DNA sequence: TGTGCCACCAGTGATGGGGTAGTGGGTGAGCAAGAGACCCAGTACTTC.

The CDR3 coding sequence is TGTGCCAGCAGCAGAAGACACGGGGAAAAACTGTTTTTT. Translated, it gives CASSRRHGEKLFF. This chain links TRBV27 with TRBJ1-4; no clear D. With 6 bases removed from V and 8 bases from J, the gap between germline ends came to 13 bases. The CDR3 runs to 13 residues. Per germline, CDR1 MNHEY and CDR2 SMNVEV (reference sequence).

By share of the sample, this clonotype is large (0.1 to 1%). The rearrangement uses TRBV5-1 and TRBJ1-5; no reliable D call. CDR3 length equals 15 residues. The V gene lost 4 bases and the J gene lost 0 bases, with 11 bases spanning the gap. Germline lookup yields CDR1 SGHRS and CDR2 YFSETQ. The CDR3: CASSADGDSNQPQHF. The DNA for the CDR3 is TGCGCCAGCAGCGCGGACGGAGATAGCAATCAGCCCCAGCATTTT.

The genes are TRBV7-6 and TRBJ1-3, with D tentatively TRBD1 (6 bases). V lost 5 bases and J 0 bases, leaving 11 bases between the germline ends. This CDR3 region has 15 residues. The germline V gene has CDR1 SGHVS and CDR2 FNYEAQ. CDR3 DNA: TGTGCCAGCAGCCGTGACAGGACCTCTGGAAACACCATATATTTT. It is translated as CASSRDRTSGNTIYF. The full variable domain, completed using reference TRBV7-6 and TRBJ1-3, is GAGVSQSPRYKVTKRGQDVALRCDPISGHVSLYWYRQALGQGPEFLTYFNYEAQQDKSGLPNDRFSAERPEGSISTLTIQRTEQRDSAMYRCASSRDRTSGNTIYFGEGSWLTVV.

This clonotype is labeled as medium-sized. This sequence joins TRBV28 and TRBJ1-5; the D is unclear. Trimming shortened V by 2 bases and J by 1 base, and 6 bases separated the two germline ends. Germline V CDR1 and CDR2: MDHEN, SYDVKM. The length of the CDR3 is 14 residues. The CDR3 is CASSLVTSNQPQHF. The CDR3 bases are TGTGCCAGCAGTTTAGTTACCAGCAATCAGCCCCAGCATTTT.

This clonotype is categorized as medium-sized. The V and J genes are TRBV5-5 and TRBJ2-1, with D perhaps TRBD1 (6 bases). This CDR3 is 13 amino acids long. Trimming took 2 bases from V and 6 from J, leaving 9 bases between them. Germline-derived CDR1 and CDR2 are SGHKS and YYEKEE (reference sequence). The CDR3 reads CASSFPGVNEQFF. The CDR3 DNA reads TGTGCCAGCAGCTTCCCAGGGGTCAATGAGCAGTTCTTC.

This clonotype is labeled medium-sized (0.01 to 0.1%). The chain has TRBV24-1 and TRBJ2-3; 7 bases agree with TRBD2. This CDR3 comprises 17 residues. Germline CDR1 and CDR2: KGHDR and SFDVKD. Trimming removed 0 bases from V and 3 bases from J; junction bases left unmatched: 8. This CDR3 reads CATSDLSDRDYTDTQYF. The CDR3 DNA reads as TGTGCCACCAGTGATTTGTCGGACCGGGACTATACAGATACGCAGTATTTT.

By share, this clonotype counts as medium-sized. The gene calls are TRBV20-1 and TRBJ2-7; the match to TRBD1 covers 7 bases. Germline CDR1 DFQATT, CDR2 SNEGSKA (reference sequence). V lost 7 bases to trimming and J lost 0 bases; unmatched junction nucleotides: 6. CDR3 length equals 13 residues. This CDR3 reads CSVWTGGSYEQYF. CDR3 in DNA: TGCAGTGTTTGGACAGGCGGCTCCTACGAGCAGTACTTC.

This clonotype was picked up a small number of times. This chain links TRBV6-2 or TRBV6-3 with TRBJ1-5; TRBD1 matches 7 bases. V lost 2 bases, J lost 3 bases, and 7 bases stayed unmatched. The germline gives CDR1 MNHEY, CDR2 SVGEGT. This CDR3 contains 16 residues. The CDR3 reads CASSYTGTALNQPQHF. The CDR3 nucleotides are TGTGCCAGCAGTTACACTGGGACAGCCCTCAATCAGCCCCAGCATTTT.

The J gene is TRBJ2-2, the V gene TRBV25-1; weak D call: TRBD2 (6 bases). The V end was cut by 8 bases, the J end by 1 base, with 11 bases between. This CDR3 spans 14 amino acids. The germline V gene has CDR1 MGHDK and CDR2 SYGVNS. The CDR3 here is CASSGSGNTGELFF. DNA of the CDR3: TGTGCCAGCTCGGGTAGCGGGAACACCGGGGAGCTGTTTTTT.

With respect to this clonotype: The junction does not match germline at one end; this may be a read error. This sequence joins TRBV11-3 and TRBJ1-5; maybe TRBD1 (6 bases). Germline V CDR1 and CDR2: SGHNT, YENEEA. This CDR3 is built from 14 residues. The CDR3 sequence is CASSFDGGGQPQRF. As DNA, the CDR3 is TGTGCCAGCAGCTTTGATGGGGGCGGTCAGCCCCAGCGTTTT. The whole variable domain, filled in from reference TRBV11-3 and TRBJ1-5, reads EAGVVQSPRYKIIEKKQPVAFWCNPISGHNTLYWYLQNLGQGPELLIRYENEEAVDDSQLPKDRFSAERLKGVDSTLKIQPAELGDSAVYLCASSFDGGGQPQRFGDGTRLSIL.

This clonotype was seen only a few times. The chain is built from TRBV2 and TRBJ2-3; D unresolved. CDR1 and CDR2 from the germline V gene are SNHLY and FYNNEI. The CDR3 has 13 amino acids. V was clipped by 7 bases and J by 0 bases, with 8 bases between them. The CDR3 nucleotides are TGTGCCAGCATATTACAGAGCACAGATACGCAGTATTTT. Translated, it gives CASILQSTDTQYF.

By sample fraction, this clonotype is medium-sized. V is TRBV29-1 and J is TRBJ1-6; D is perhaps TRBD1 (5 bases). Trimming stripped 3 bases from V and 7 bases from J, with 7 bases between. Germline V gene lookup returns CDR1 SQVTM and CDR2 ANQGSEA. This CDR3 has 12 amino acids. The CDR3, as DNA: TGCAGCGTTGATGAGGGGAATTCACCCCTCCACTTT. It yields the protein CSVDEGNSPLHF.

The chain is built from TRBV19 and TRBJ2-1, with D maybe TRBD2 (6 bases). V dropped 0 bases and J dropped 1 base, with 16 bases sitting between them. This CDR3 spans 18 amino acids. Germline CDR1 LNHDA, CDR2 SQIVND (reference sequence). The CDR3 here is CASSIDVGAGWSYNEQFF. CDR3 nucleotides: TGTGCCAGTAGTATAGATGTCGGGGCGGGATGGTCCTACAATGAGCAGTTCTTC.

This clonotype is deemed medium-sized (0.01 to 0.1%). The V gene is TRBV29-1, the J gene TRBJ2-2, with TRBD1 identical over 7 bases. Germline CDR1 SQVTM, CDR2 ANQGSEA. Trimming at V came to 6 bases and at J to 6 bases, leaving 7 bases not matched to a gene. CDR3 length: 13 residues. The CDR3 DNA is TGCAGCGTGGCCGGGACAGTGGCCGGGGAGCTGTTTTTT. It translates to CSVAGTVAGELFF.

This clonotype is judged large. The chain recombines TRBV7-2 with TRBJ2-7, with a possible D match to TRBD2 (6 bases). Per the germline V gene, CDR1 is SGHTA and CDR2 is FQGNSA. The CDR3 contains 18 residues. V lost 3 bases and J 3 bases, leaving 24 bases between the germline ends. This CDR3 reads CASSFSFWTSRGNYEQYF. CDR3 nucleotides: TGTGCCAGCAGCTTTTCCTTTTGGACCAGCCGGGGGAACTACGAGCAGTACTTC.

Judged by abundance, this clonotype is medium-sized. The J gene is TRBJ2-7, the V gene TRBV20-1; 7 positions agree with TRBD1. J gave up 2 bases and V 5 bases, and 9 bases lay outside the gene matches. Germline V gene lookup returns CDR1 DFQATT and CDR2 SNEGSKA (reference sequence). The CDR3 length is 14 residues. The CDR3 sequence is CSAFTTGAAYEQYF. The CDR3 nucleotides read TGCAGTGCTTTCACTACAGGGGCCGCCTACGAGCAGTACTTC.

The CDR3 DNA sequence: TGTGCCAGCAGTGAGAAGGCTAAGGGAAACACTGAAGCTTTCTTT. This gives the protein CASSEKAKGNTEAFF. The V gene is TRBV6-1, the J gene TRBJ1-1; D unclear. Trimming removed 3 bases at V and 2 bases at J, with 13 bases between. The CDR3 has 15 amino acids. Germline V gene lookup returns CDR1 MNHNS and CDR2 SASEGT.

This clonotype is labeled medium-sized (0.01 to 0.1%). The chain carries TRBV20-1 and TRBJ2-7; the D is unclear. This CDR3 is 12 amino acids long. In germline, CDR1 is DFQATT, CDR2 SNEGSKA (reference sequence). V was clipped by 5 bases and J by 3 bases, with 11 bases between them. CDR3 bases: TGCAGTGCTGGGGATGGAAACTACGAGCAGTACTTC. This gives the protein CSAGDGNYEQYF.

By frequency in the sample, this clonotype is medium-sized (0.01 to 0.1%). The V and J genes are TRBV20-1 and TRBJ1-2; TRBD1 might be the D (5 bases). V gave up 0 bases and J gave up 3 bases, with 11 bases separating them. Germline CDR1 DFQATT, CDR2 SNEGSKA (reference sequence). CDR3 length equals 14 residues. The CDR3 is CSARDQGRYYGYTF. CDR3 bases: TGCAGTGCTAGAGATCAGGGCAGGTACTATGGCTACACCTTC.

This clonotype has a handful of counts. The V gene is TRBV6-5, the J gene TRBJ1-1; a possible D gene is TRBD1 (5 bases). The CDR3 length is 15 residues. The V and J ends lost 8 bases and 4 bases respectively, with 20 bases between them. Germline V gene sequence: CDR1 MNHEY, CDR2 SVGAGI. The CDR3 reads CASHDRIAVVTEAFF. The CDR3 DNA reads as TGTGCCAGCCACGACAGAATAGCTGTGGTCACTGAAGCTTTCTTT.

Relative to its sample, this clonotype is medium-sized (0.01 to 0.1%). J is TRBJ2-3 and V is TRBV19; tentative D call: TRBD2 (6 bases). The CDR3 extends over 14 amino acids. Between the trimmed V and J ends, which lost 3 bases and 4 bases, there was a span of 11 bases. CDR1 and CDR2 (germline): LNHDA, SQIVND (reference sequence). The CDR3 DNA sequence: TGTGCCAGTAGTATTTCGCGGGGCTCAGATACGCAGTATTTT. Translating it yields CASSISRGSDTQYF.

There are a few counts of this clonotype. The V gene is TRBV6-6, the J gene TRBJ2-5; TRBD2 is a possible D gene (5 bases). Trimming cost V 3 bases and J 5 bases, with 13 bases left between them. Germline CDR1 MNHNY, CDR2 SVGAGI (reference sequence). The CDR3 is made up of 14 amino acids. The chain's CDR3 is CASSYTHGGETQYF. The DNA of the CDR3 is TGTGCCAGCAGTTATACCCACGGCGGGGAGACCCAGTACTTC.

This clonotype was seen more than once but under ten times. At one end the junction does not follow the germline gene, possibly because of a read error. The J gene is TRBJ2-5, the V gene TRBV7-2; the D is unclear. The CDR3 runs 11 residues. Germline CDR1 SGHTA, CDR2 FQGNSA. The CDR3 loop reads CASSAQETQYF. The DNA for the CDR3 is TGCGCCAGCAGCGCCCAAGAGACCCAGTACTTC.

This clonotype was counted between two and nine times. The gene calls are TRBV6-2 or TRBV6-3 and TRBJ1-6; TRBD1 might be the D (5 bases). The CDR3 is made up of 12 amino acids. Germline loops: CDR1 MNHEY, CDR2 SVGEGT. Trimming removed 7 bases at V and 10 bases at J, with 11 bases between. CDR3 sequence reads: CASTRGRSPLHF. For the CDR3, the DNA is TGTGCCAGCACGAGGGGTCGGTCACCCCTCCACTTT.

By proportion, this clonotype is medium-sized. The chain carries TRBV27 and TRBJ2-1; 8 bases map to TRBD1. The CDR3 is 14 amino acids. CDR1 MNHEY and CDR2 SMNVEV come from the germline V gene (reference sequence). With V trimmed by 3 bases and J by 7 bases, 5 bases remained unmatched. CDR3 nucleotide sequence: TGTGCCAGCAGTTTGACAGGGGCAGGAAATGAGCAGTTCTTC. Protein product: CASSLTGAGNEQFF.

This clonotype is classed as medium-sized (0.01 to 0.1%). The chain combines TRBV9 with TRBJ1-2; 7 bases are a match to TRBD1. V shed 0 bases and J 5 bases; nucleotides not matched to a gene: 7. Germline CDR1 and CDR2: SGDLS and YYNGEE. This CDR3 is 15 amino acids long. CDR3: CASSVAGQDLYGYTF. CDR3 DNA: TGTGCCAGCAGCGTAGCAGGACAGGATTTATATGGCTACACCTTC.